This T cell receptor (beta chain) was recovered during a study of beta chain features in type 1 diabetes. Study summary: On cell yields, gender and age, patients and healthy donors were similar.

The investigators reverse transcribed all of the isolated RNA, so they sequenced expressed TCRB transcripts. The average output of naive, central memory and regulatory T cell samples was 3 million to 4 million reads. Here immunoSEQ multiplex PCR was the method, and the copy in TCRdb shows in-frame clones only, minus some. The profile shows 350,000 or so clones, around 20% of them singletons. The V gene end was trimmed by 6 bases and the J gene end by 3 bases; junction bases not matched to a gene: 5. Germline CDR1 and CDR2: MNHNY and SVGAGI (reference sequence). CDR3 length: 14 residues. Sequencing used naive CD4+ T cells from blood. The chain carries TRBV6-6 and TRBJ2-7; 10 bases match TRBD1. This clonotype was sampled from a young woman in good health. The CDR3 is CASRKGQGIYEQYF. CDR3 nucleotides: TGTGCCAGCAGAAAGGGACAGGGGATCTACGAGCAGTACTTC.